What follows is one TCR beta chain and its context. Its antigen is as yet unknown. The CDR3 loop spans 15 amino acids. From germline, CDR1 is SGHRS and CDR2 YFSETQ. Trimming removed 0 bases from V and 3 bases from J, with 10 bases in between. Through a sample-barcoded 5' primer and a J-beta primer mix, a second PCR was run for roughly 7 to 11 cycles. Tags on each cDNA molecule came from a template-switch adaptor with 12 random nucleotides. TCRdb processed the 5' RACE reads anew with MiXCR; each CDR3 protein has one entry. The data contain around 1,800,000 distinct CDR3 sequences, 39% of them singletons. This specimen comes from a study of blood T cells in healthy people across ages. Study-level findings and limits: Age brought a roughly linear fall in TCR beta diversity measured per million T cells.

The origin of this receptor is a human donor in good health. The rearrangement uses TRBV5-1 and TRBJ1-5; D is uncertain. The material sequenced was blood. The CDR3 protein is CASSLDSGFNQPQHF. In DNA form, the CDR3 reads TGCGCCAGCAGCTTGGACAGTGGATTCAATCAGCCCCAGCATTTT.